The 5 T cell receptor beta chains below come from one sample, sequenced in a study of PD-1 blockade in classical Hodgkin lymphoma. Time point defined: newly diagnosed, previously untreated cHL patient sample. Negative selection with magnetic separation was used to purify CD4+ T cells from thawed PBMCs. Clones were sequenced by immunoSEQ multiplex PCR, and TCRdb holds only the in-frame ones, with some missing. The table records approximately 20,000 clones, roughly nine tenths of them present only once. The sequenced material came from CD4+ T cells from blood. The receptor source for this set is a human donor with classical Hodgkin lymphoma.

This clone was seen a single time. The chain links TRBV6-5 to TRBJ2-7, with 11 bases lining up with TRBD1. There are 14 residues in the CDR3. Germline V gives CDR1 MNHEY, CDR2 SVGAGI. J lost 7 bases, V lost 6 bases, and 8 bases had no gene match. DNA of the CDR3: TGTGCCAGCAGGGGGACAGGGGGATATTGGGAGCAGTACTTC. This sequence encodes CASRGTGGYWEQYF.

J is TRBJ2-7 and V is TRBV4-2; D call uncertain. Germline V gives CDR1 LGHNA, CDR2 YNFKEQ. CDR3 length: 16 residues. V gave up 4 bases and J gave up 0 bases, with 16 bases separating them. The CDR3 DNA follows: TGTGCCAGCAGCCGCACCGACACCAAGATCTCCTACGAGCAGTACTTC. As protein: CASSRTDTKISYEQYF.

This clone came up a few times. The J gene is TRBJ1-5, the V gene TRBV7-2; 7 positions agree with TRBD1. With 2 bases clipped from V and 4 bases from J, the junction kept 5 bases outside the gene matches. CDR1 is SGHTA, CDR2 FQGNSA, per germline. There are 15 residues in the CDR3. CDR3 region: CASSLRQGANQPQHF. The DNA for the CDR3 is TGTGCCAGCAGCTTAAGACAGGGTGCAAATCAGCCCCAGCATTTT.

This clone showed up just a few times. The chain links TRBV4-2 to TRBJ2-4, with TRBD2 identical over 9 bases. CDR1 is LGHNA and CDR2 is YNFKEQ in the germline V gene. V shed 0 bases and J 0 bases; nucleotides not matched to a gene: 9. The CDR3 totals 19 residues. The CDR3 sequence: CASSQDLLAGEIAKNIQYF. DNA for the CDR3: TGTGCCAGCAGCCAAGATTTATTAGCGGGGGAAATAGCCAAAAACATTCAGTACTTC.

This sequence joins TRBV27 and TRBJ2-1; the D call may be TRBD1 or TRBD2 (6 bases each). The V gene's germline CDR1 is MNHEY and CDR2 SMNVEV (reference sequence). This CDR3 is built from 15 residues. V was clipped by 1 base and J by 6 bases, with 13 bases between them. This chain's CDR3 is CASSLYLGGPNEQFF. The CDR3 coding sequence is TGTGCCAGCAGTTTATATCTGGGGGGCCCCAATGAGCAGTTCTTC.